This is a list of T cell receptor beta chains from one sample in a study of shared clonotypes between healthy human individuals. The data were produced by immunoSEQ multiplex PCR, yet TCRdb's version contains in-frame clones alone and is incomplete. The data contain approximately 940,000 clones, less than 85% of them singletons. What was sequenced was memory CD4+ T cells sorted from blood. The receptors derive from a man younger than 35 in good health. Each CDR3 is given with its conserved first and last residue. D genes are given only for firm matches. Expanded clones are given a class, and other clones once, few, many or no size at all.

CDR3 DNA	CDR3 protein	V gene	J gene	clone size	D gene
TGTGCCAGCAGTGAGCGGGGGGCCGGTACCGGGGAGCTGTTTTTT	CASSERGAGTGELFF	TRBV2	TRBJ2-2	NA	TRBD2
TGTGCCAGCAGTGTGGGAGGAACCGAGCAGTACTTC	CASSVGGTEQYF	TRBV2	TRBJ2-7	once	NA
TGCAGCGTTCAGGTTGCGACTAGCACAGATACGCAGTATTTT	CSVQVATSTDTQYF	TRBV29-1	TRBJ2-3	once	NA
TGTGCCAGCAGCAGACAGGAAAATAATTCACCCCTCCACTTT	CASSRQENNSPLHF	TRBV7-6	TRBJ1-6	NA	NA
TGTGCCAGTAGGAGTACCGGGGATACGCAGTATTTT	CASRSTGDTQYF	TRBV19	TRBJ2-3	NA	NA
TGTGCCAGTAGCAACCCCCCGGCAACTAATTCACCCCTCCACTTT	CASSNPPATNSPLHF	TRBV19	TRBJ1-6	NA	NA
TGTGCCAGCAGCTGGACTAGCGGGACGGATGAGCAGTTCTTC	CASSWTSGTDEQFF	TRBV5-8	TRBJ2-1	NA	TRBD2
TGTGCCAGCAGCGTAGCCGGGGGAGGGGCCGGGGAGCTGTTTTTT	CASSVAGGGAGELFF	TRBV9	TRBJ2-2	NA	TRBD2
TGTGCCACCCCAGCCGAGGCCGGAGGGACCCAGTACTTC	CATPAEAGGTQYF	TRBV27	TRBJ2-5	NA	NA
TGTGCCAGCAGTTTTCGTCCGGACAGACGGCGCAATTCACCCCTCCACTTT	CASSFRPDRRRNSPLHF	TRBV28	TRBJ1-6	NA	NA
TGCGCCAGCAGGTGGGGACAGCCGAACACTGAAGCTTTCTTT	CASRWGQPNTEAFF	TRBV5-1	TRBJ1-1	NA	TRBD1
TGTGCCAGCAGCCCGGACCGGGACAGGGGCTATAATGAGCAGTTCTTC	CASSPDRDRGYNEQFF	TRBV21-1	TRBJ2-1	NA	NA
TGTGCCAGCCTCCCTACGGGCGGGGCCACAGATACGCAGTATTTT	CASLPTGGATDTQYF	TRBV7-9	TRBJ2-3	few	NA
TGCAGTGCTAGGGAAACCTACGAGCAGTACTTC	CSARETYEQYF	TRBV20-1	TRBJ2-7	NA	NA
TGTGCCAGCAGCGGGACTAGCGGGAGGGTTGTGGCAGATACGCAGTATTTT	CASSGTSGRVVADTQYF	TRBV5-6	TRBJ2-3	few	TRBD2
TGTGCCAGCAGTTTGGCTGGGCAGAACAACTATGGCTACACCTTC	CASSLAGQNNYGYTF	TRBV28	TRBJ1-2	NA	NA
TGTGCCTGGAGTCTGGAGGCGAACACTGAAGCTTTCTTT	CAWSLEANTEAFF	TRBV30	TRBJ1-1	NA	NA